This TCR beta chain was captured by sequencing in a study of blood T cell repertoires in COVID-19. TCRdb keeps only in-frame clones here, not all; method: immunoSEQ multiplex PCR. This table has 200,000 to 250,000 clones, roughly four fifths appearing once. The CDR3 runs to 13 residues. Germline CDR1 and CDR2: SGHTA and FQGNSA. Trimming removed 5 bases from V and 9 bases from J, with 13 bases in between. The specimen sequenced was peripheral blood. The chain links TRBV7-2 to TRBJ2-2; D perhaps matches TRBD2 (5 bases). This clonotype was sampled from a middle-aged woman with acute or convalescent COVID-19. Here the CDR3 reads CASSEVGSRELFF. DNA of the CDR3: TGTGCCAGCAGCGAAGTGGGGAGCAGGGAGCTGTTTTTT.